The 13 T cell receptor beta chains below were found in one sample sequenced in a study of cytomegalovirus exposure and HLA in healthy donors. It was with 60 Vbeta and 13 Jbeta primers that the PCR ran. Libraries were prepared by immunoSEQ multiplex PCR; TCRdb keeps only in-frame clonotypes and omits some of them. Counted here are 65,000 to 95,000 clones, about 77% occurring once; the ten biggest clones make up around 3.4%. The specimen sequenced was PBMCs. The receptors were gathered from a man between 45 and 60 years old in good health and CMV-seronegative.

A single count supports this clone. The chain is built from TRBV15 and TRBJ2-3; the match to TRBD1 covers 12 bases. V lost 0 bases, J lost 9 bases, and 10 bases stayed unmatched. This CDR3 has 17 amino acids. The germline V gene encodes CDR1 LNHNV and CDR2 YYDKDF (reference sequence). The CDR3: CATSREGTGGARVTQYF. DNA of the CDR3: TGTGCCACCAGCAGAGAGGGGACAGGGGGCGCCCGGGTGACGCAGTATTTT.

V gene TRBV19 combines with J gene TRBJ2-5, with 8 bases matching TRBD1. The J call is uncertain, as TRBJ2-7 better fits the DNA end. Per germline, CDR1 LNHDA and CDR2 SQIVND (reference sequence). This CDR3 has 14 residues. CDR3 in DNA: TGTGCCAGTAGTGGGTGGACAGGGCACGACGAGCAGTACTTC. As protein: CASSGWTGHDEQYF.

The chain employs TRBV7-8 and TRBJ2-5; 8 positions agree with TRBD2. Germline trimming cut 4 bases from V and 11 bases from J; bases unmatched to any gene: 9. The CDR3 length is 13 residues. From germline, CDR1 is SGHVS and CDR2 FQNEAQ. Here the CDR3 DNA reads TGTGCCAGCAGCTCGGGGACTAGTCGTGAGCAGTACTTC. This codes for CASSSGTSREQYF.

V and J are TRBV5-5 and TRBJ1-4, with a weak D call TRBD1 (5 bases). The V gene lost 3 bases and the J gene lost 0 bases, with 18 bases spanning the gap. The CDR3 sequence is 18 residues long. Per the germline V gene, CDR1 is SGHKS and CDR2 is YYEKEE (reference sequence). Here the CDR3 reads CASSYSPGGATTNEKLFF. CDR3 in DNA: TGTGCCAGCAGCTACTCACCGGGAGGGGCCACAACTAATGAAAAACTGTTTTTT.

The DNA of the CDR3 is TGCGCCAGCAGCCTGACAGTGAGCAATCAGCCCCAGCATTTT. This sequence encodes CASSLTVSNQPQHF. V gene TRBV4-1 combines with J gene TRBJ1-5, with D perhaps matching TRBD1 (5 bases). Germline V lookup: CDR1 MGHRA, CDR2 YSYEKL. With 4 bases removed from V and 1 base from J, the gap between germline ends came to 8 bases. The CDR3 loop spans 14 amino acids.

CDR3 in DNA: TGTGCCAGCAGTTTAAGGAGCACCGGGGAGCTGTTTTTT. Translating it yields CASSLRSTGELFF. The chain combines TRBV6-1 with TRBJ2-2; D not certain. With 5 bases removed from V and 4 bases from J, the gap between germline ends came to 8 bases. There are 13 residues in the CDR3. Germline CDR1 is MNHNS and CDR2 is SASEGT.

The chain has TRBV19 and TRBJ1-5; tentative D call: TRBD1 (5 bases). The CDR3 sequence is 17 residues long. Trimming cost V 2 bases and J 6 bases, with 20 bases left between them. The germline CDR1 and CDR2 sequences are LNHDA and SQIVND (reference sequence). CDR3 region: CASSITLARVRGQPQHF. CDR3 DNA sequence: TGTGCCAGTAGTATAACTTTGGCCAGGGTGAGAGGTCAGCCCCAGCATTTT.

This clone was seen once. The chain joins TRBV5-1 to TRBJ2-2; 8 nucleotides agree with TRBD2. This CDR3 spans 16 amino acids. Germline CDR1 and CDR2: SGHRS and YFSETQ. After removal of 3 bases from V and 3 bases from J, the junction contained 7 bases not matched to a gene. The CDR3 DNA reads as TGCGCCAGCAGCTCGAACGGGGGGGCGGACACCGGGGAGCTGTTTTTT. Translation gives CASSSNGGADTGELFF.

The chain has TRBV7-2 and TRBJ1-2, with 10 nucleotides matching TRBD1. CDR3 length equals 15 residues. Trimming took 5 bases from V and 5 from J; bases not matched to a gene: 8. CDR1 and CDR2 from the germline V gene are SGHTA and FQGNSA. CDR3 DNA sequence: TGTGCCAGCAGCCCGACTGCGGGACAGGGGTATGGCTACACCTTC. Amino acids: CASSPTAGQGYGYTF.

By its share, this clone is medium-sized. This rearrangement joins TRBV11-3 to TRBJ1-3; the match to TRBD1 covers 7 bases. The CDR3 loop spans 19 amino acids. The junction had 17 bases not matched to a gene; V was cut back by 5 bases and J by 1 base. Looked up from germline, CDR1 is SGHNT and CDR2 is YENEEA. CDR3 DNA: TGTGCCAGCAGCCCAGGGACAGCCCGAGGAGGGTCTTCTGGAAACACCATATATTTT. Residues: CASSPGTARGGSSGNTIYF.

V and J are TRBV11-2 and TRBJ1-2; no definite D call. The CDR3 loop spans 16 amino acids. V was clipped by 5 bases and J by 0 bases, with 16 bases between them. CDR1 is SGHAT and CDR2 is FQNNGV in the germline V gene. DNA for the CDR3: TGTGCCAGCAGCCCCCTCAGTCGCGGCACTAACTATGGCTACACCTTC. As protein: CASSPLSRGTNYGYTF.

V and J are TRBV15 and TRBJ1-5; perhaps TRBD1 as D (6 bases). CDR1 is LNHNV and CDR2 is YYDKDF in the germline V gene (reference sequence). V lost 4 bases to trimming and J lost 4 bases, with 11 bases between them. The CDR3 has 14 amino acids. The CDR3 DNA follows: TGTGCCACCAGCACCCAGGGGTTAAATCAGCCCCAGCATTTT. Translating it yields CATSTQGLNQPQHF.

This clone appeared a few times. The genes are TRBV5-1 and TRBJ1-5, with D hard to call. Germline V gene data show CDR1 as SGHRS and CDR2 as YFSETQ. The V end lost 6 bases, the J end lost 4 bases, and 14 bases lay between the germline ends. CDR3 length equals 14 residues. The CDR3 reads CASKVGLFNQPQHF. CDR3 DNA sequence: TGCGCCAGCAAGGTGGGCCTTTTTAATCAGCCCCAGCATTTT.